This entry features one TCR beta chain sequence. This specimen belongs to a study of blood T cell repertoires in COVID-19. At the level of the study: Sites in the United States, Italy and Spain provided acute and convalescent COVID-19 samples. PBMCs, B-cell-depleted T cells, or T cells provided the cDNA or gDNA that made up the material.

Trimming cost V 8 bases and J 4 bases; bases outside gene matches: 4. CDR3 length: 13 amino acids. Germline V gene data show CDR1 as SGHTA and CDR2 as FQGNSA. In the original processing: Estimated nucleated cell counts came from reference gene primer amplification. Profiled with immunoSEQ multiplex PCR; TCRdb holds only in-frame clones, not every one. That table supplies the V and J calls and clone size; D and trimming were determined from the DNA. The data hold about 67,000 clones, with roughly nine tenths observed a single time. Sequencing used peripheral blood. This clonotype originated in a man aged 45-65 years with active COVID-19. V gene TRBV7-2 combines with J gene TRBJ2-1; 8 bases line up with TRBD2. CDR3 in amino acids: CASRTSLYNEQFF. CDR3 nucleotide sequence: TGTGCCAGCCGGACTAGCCTTTACAATGAGCAGTTCTTC. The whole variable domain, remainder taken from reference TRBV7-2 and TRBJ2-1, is GAGVSQSPSNKVTEKGKDVELRCDPISGHTALYWYRQSLGQGLEFLIYFQGNSAPDKSGLPSDRFSAERTGGSVSTLTIQRTQQEDSAVYLCASRTSLYNEQFFGPGTRLTVL.